This T cell receptor beta chain is drawn from a study of shared clonotypes between healthy human individuals. Sequenced by immunoSEQ multiplex PCR; TCRdb stores in-frame clones only, minus some. This table holds some 2,000,000 clones, 90% to 97% found once. Each of the donors was a healthy adult who was HIV-negative and had not had a recent acute infection or vaccination. The donors, all of them Caucasian adults, lived in Nashville, Tennessee. The CDR3 covers 16 residues. Germline trimming cut 3 bases from V and 4 bases from J; bases unmatched to any gene: 12. Germline V lookup: CDR1 GTSNPN, CDR2 SVGIG (reference sequence). Regarding the study as a whole: The generation probabilities recorded for non-shared clonotypes fell below those of clonotypes shared by all four donors. Memory subsets had estimated richness that was generally smaller than that of naive subsets.

Details on this clone: The antigen is unknown.

This chain connects TRBV30 to TRBJ1-1; 9 bases fit TRBD1. The sequence was obtained from a man younger than 35 in good health. The sequencing sample was made of naive CD4+ T cells sorted from blood. Subset specified: CD45RA+ positively selected. DNA of the CDR3: TGTGCCTGGAGCCTTCTTACCGGACAGGGGAGCACTGAAGCTTTCTTT. Its protein product is CAWSLLTGQGSTEAFF. Full variable domain (outside the CDR3, taken from reference TRBV30 and TRBJ1-1): SQTIHQWPATLVQPVGSPLSLECTVEGTSNPNLYWYRQAAGRGLQLLFYSVGIGQISSEVPQNLSASRPQDRQFILSSKKLLLSDSGFYLCAWSLLTGQGSTEAFFGQGTRLTVV.